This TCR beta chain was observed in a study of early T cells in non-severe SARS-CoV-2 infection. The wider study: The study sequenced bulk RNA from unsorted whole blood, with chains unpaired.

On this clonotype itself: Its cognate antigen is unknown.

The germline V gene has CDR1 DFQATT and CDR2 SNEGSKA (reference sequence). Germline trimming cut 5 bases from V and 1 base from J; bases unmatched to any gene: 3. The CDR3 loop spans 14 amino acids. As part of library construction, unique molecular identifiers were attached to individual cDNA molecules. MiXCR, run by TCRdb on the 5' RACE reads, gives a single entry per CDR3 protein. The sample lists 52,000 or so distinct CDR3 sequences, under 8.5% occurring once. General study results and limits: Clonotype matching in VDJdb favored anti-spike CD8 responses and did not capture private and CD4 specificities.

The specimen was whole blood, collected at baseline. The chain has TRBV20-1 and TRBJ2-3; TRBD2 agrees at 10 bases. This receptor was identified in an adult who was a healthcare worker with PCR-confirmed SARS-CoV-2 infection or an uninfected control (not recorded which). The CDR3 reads CSADTSGGTDTQYF. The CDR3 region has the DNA TGCAGTGCTGATACTAGCGGGGGCACAGATACGCAGTATTTT.